This T cell receptor (beta chain) was obtained from a study of circulating and synovial CD4+ cells in juvenile arthritis. Study-level results: Vbeta family usage analysis did not detect the pathogenic-like versus bulk difference. Overlap with synovium rose as more T cells were sequenced. Compared with bulk blood, circulating pathogenic-like lymphocytes shared substantially more CDR3 sequences with synovial T cells.

Notes on this clone: Its antigen is not identified.

Generated by immunoSEQ multiplex PCR, the TCRdb table keeps only in-frame clones and is missing some. The sample lists 2,500 to 3,500 clones, approximately 77% seen once, with about 4.2% in the top ten. The receptor was isolated from a human donor with juvenile idiopathic arthritis. Sequenced: CD4+ T cells from synovial fluid.

CDR3 sequence (DNA): TGTGCCAGCAGCTTAAGAAGGGCAGGGGGCGAAGCTTTCTTT. Translation: CASSLRRAGGEAFF. The V and J genes are TRBV7-2 and TRBJ1-1, with TRBD1 matching over 8 bases. Trimming took 2 bases from V and 8 from J; bases not matched to a gene: 7. CDR1 SGHTA and CDR2 FQGNSA come from the germline V gene. The CDR3 is 14 amino acids.